This is a list of T cell receptor beta chains from one sample in a study of shared clonotypes between healthy human individuals. The table came from immunoSEQ multiplex PCR; TCRdb's copy has only in-frame clones and leaves some out. This table holds roughly 500,000 clones, approximately 95% found once. The specimen sequenced was naive CD4+ T cells sorted from blood. The source of these receptors is a woman aged 25 to 39 in good health. The CDR3 runs from the conserved cysteine through the conserved F or W. The order of the fields is D gene, CDR3 length, J gene, clone size, V gene, CDR3 DNA, CDR3 protein. A D gene is named only where the DNA matches it firmly. Clone size appears in some rows only: once, few, many, or a class for an expanded clone.

NA,13,TRBJ1-2,NA,TRBV15,TGTGCCACCAGGACGACAGGCACCTATGGCTACACCTTC,CATRTTGTYGYTF
TRBD2,12,TRBJ2-7,NA,TRBV29-1,TGCAGCGTAGCGGGAGGGCCGTACGAGCAGTACTTC,CSVAGGPYEQYF
NA,15,TRBJ2-7,NA,TRBV28,TGTGCCAGCAGTACCTCCGCAGGCTACTCCTACGAGCAGTACTTC,CASSTSAGYSYEQYF
TRBD2,13,TRBJ2-7,NA,TRBV29-1,TGCAGCGGTACGTCTAGCGGAAATTACGAGCAGTACTTC,CSGTSSGNYEQYF
NA,15,TRBJ2-1,NA,TRBV5-1,TGCGCCAGCAGCCGGCCGGGAACCAATAACAATGAGCAGTTCTTC,CASSRPGTNNNEQFF
NA,17,TRBJ2-1,once,TRBV27,TGTGCCAGCAGCCTCATGGGCGGAGCGGCGTCCTACAATGAGCAGTTCTTC,CASSLMGGAASYNEQFF
NA,12,TRBJ2-2,NA,TRBV18,TGTGCCAGCTCACCGAGAACCGGGGAGCTGTTTTTT,CASSPRTGELFF
TRBD1,14,TRBJ2-3,NA,TRBV6-1,TGTGCCAGCAGCTCAGACAGGGTGGCAGATACGCAGTATTTT,CASSSDRVADTQYF
NA,16,TRBJ1-1,NA,TRBV15,TGTGCCACCAGCATCCCTGGGGGGTCCATGAACACTGAAGCTTTCTTT,CATSIPGGSMNTEAFF
NA,13,TRBJ2-7,NA,TRBV18,TGTGCCAGCTCACCCGGGGGCTCCTACGAGCAGTACTTC,CASSPGGSYEQYF
NA,18,TRBJ2-7,NA,TRBV27,TGTGCCAGCAGTTTATCTCGGGTCTTGACAGGCCTCTCCTACGAGCAGTACTTC,CASSLSRVLTGLSYEQYF
NA,13,TRBJ2-7,NA,TRBV13,TGTGCCAGCAGCCCCCGGGACCTAGGGGAGCAGTACTTC,CASSPRDLGEQYF
NA,16,TRBJ2-1,NA,TRBV28,TGTGCCAGCAGTTTATGGCAGGGTCGTGCCTACAATGAGCAGTTCTTC,CASSLWQGRAYNEQFF
NA,15,TRBJ2-5,once,TRBV6-5,TGTGCCAGCAGTGGACAGAGACGGGTCGGGGAGACCCAGTACTTC,CASSGQRRVGETQYF
NA,12,TRBJ1-5,NA,TRBV7-9,TGTGCCAGCAGCCAAGGACATCAGCCCCAGCATTTT,CASSQGHQPQHF
NA,14,TRBJ1-5,few,TRBV5-1,TGCGCCAGCAGCCCGGGACGGCCGAATCAGCCCCAGCATTTT,CASSPGRPNQPQHF
TRBD2,18,TRBJ2-7,NA,TRBV4-1,TGCGCCAGCAGCCAGCTCAAGGGACTAGCGGGAGTTCGGTACGAGCAGTACTTC,CASSQLKGLAGVRYEQYF
NA,16,TRBJ2-1,few,TRBV7-9,TGTGCCAGCAGCCACCGGGACTCACCCTCCTACAATGAGCAGTTCTTC,CASSHRDSPSYNEQFF
NA,16,TRBJ2-7,NA,TRBV7-2,TGTGCCAGCAGCTTACTTGGAACGCGGGGCTCCTACGAGCAGTACTTC,CASSLLGTRGSYEQYF
TRBD1,20,TRBJ2-7,NA,TRBV15,TGTGCCACCAGCAGGGCCCTTGGGGGTTTGAAAACGGGACAGTCCCACGAGCAGTACTTC,CATSRALGGLKTGQSHEQYF
NA,12,TRBJ2-1,NA,TRBV7-2,TGTGCCAGCAGCTTAGTCCTGAATGAGCAGTTCTTC,CASSLVLNEQFF
NA,10,TRBJ2-5,NA,TRBV28,TGTGCCAGCAGTTCGTGGGAGCAGTACTTC,CASSSWEQYF
NA,11,TRBJ2-7,NA,TRBV20-1,TGCAGTGCTGCACGGGTGTCCGAGCAGTACTTC,CSAARVSEQYF
NA,17,TRBJ2-4,NA,TRBV5-6,TGTGCCAGCAGCTTACTGCGGGGCAGTCTAGCCAAAAACATTCAGTACTTC,CASSLLRGSLAKNIQYF
NA,15,TRBJ2-7,NA,TRBV28,TGTGCCAGCAGTCCAGGTGGAGGGAAATCCTACGAGCAGTACTTC,CASSPGGGKSYEQYF
TRBD1,13,TRBJ1-1,NA,TRBV29-1,TGCAGCGCCCCGGGACAGATGAACACTGAAGCTTTCTTT,CSAPGQMNTEAFF
NA,12,TRBJ1-1,NA,TRBV29-1,TGCAGCGTGAGTACCACGGGGACTGAAGCTTTCTTT,CSVSTTGTEAFF
TRBD2,16,TRBJ2-3,NA,TRBV30,TGTGCCTGGAGTACGGGACTAGCGGGGCGCACAGATACGCAGTATTTT,CAWSTGLAGRTDTQYF
NA,15,TRBJ2-1,NA,TRBV11-2,TGTGCCAGCAGCTTTACAAACTTAATCGACAATGAGCAGTTCTTC,CASSFTNLIDNEQFF
NA,14,TRBJ2-5,NA,TRBV25-1,TGTGCCAGCAGCCCTACAGGGTTCGGGGAGACCCAGTACTTC,CASSPTGFGETQYF
NA,15,TRBJ1-5,NA,TRBV9,TGTGCCAGCAGCGTACCCAGGCAAAGAGGCCAGCCCCAGCATTTT,CASSVPRQRGQPQHF
TRBD2,16,TRBJ2-1,NA,TRBV19,TGTGCCAGTAGTACAGCCGGGACTAGCGGAATCAATGAGCAGTTCTTC,CASSTAGTSGINEQFF
NA,17,TRBJ2-1,NA,TRBV4-1,TGCGCCAGCAGCCAAGATGGAGCGCCTAGCTCCTACAATGAGCAGTTCTTC,CASSQDGAPSSYNEQFF